Sequencing of this T cell receptor beta chain was carried out in a study of cytomegalovirus exposure and HLA in healthy donors. Looking at the study overall: It was reported in a later analysis that the 120 or so validation repertoires used the same platform as the approximately 600 first-cohort repertoires. Study results and caveats: Under in vitro conditions, a few CMV-associated chains were confirmed as specific for CMV antigens. The study labeled around 160 TCR beta chains cytomegalovirus-associated.

Sequencing used immunoSEQ multiplex PCR; TCRdb keeps in-frame clones, though not all of them. The sample lists 150,000 to 200,000 clones, 85% occurring once. Donors were drawn from the roughly 130-subject validation cohort, separate from the roughly 670-subject first cohort. As for this clone: The antigen remains unidentified.

Germline V gives CDR1 KGHSH, CDR2 LQKENI. V was trimmed by 3 bases and J by 10 bases, leaving 14 bases between them. CDR3 length equals 13 residues. The V gene is TRBV18, the J gene TRBJ2-3; weak D call: TRBD1 (6 bases). The receptor comes from a man younger than 35 in good health and CMV-seropositive. The specimen was PBMCs. The CDR3, as DNA: TGTGCCAGCTCACCTCGGACAGACCTTCCGCAGTATTTT. Translation gives CASSPRTDLPQYF.